The 24 T cell receptor beta chains listed next were all sequenced from one sample in a study of shared clonotypes between healthy human individuals. Data came from immunoSEQ multiplex PCR; TCRdb stores just in-frame clones and leaves some out. The table includes roughly 2 million clones, over 85% detected once. The sequenced sample consisted of naive CD4+ T cells sorted from blood. The subset: CD45RA+ positively selected. The receptors shown here come from a man younger than 30 in good health.

V usage is TRBV10-3 and J usage is TRBJ2-5; no definite D call. Germline V lookup: CDR1 ENHRY, CDR2 SYGVKD. The CDR3 is 13 amino acids. V lost 3 bases to trimming and J lost 4 bases, with 9 bases between them. The CDR3 loop is CAISDGSPETQYF. DNA of the CDR3: TGTGCCATCAGTGACGGGTCGCCAGAGACCCAGTACTTC.

The V call is TRBV27, the J call TRBJ2-7; 7 bases are a match to TRBD1. From germline, CDR1 is MNHEY and CDR2 SMNVEV (reference sequence). V was pared by 6 bases and J by 0 bases, with 5 bases of the junction left unmatched. The CDR3 has 14 amino acids. The CDR3 nucleotides read TGTGCCAGCAGACTCCGACAGGGCTCCTACGAGCAGTACTTC. It translates to CASRLRQGSYEQYF.

The chain links TRBV4-3 to TRBJ2-2; D call uncertain. Germline CDR1 LGHNA, CDR2 YSLEER. The CDR3 covers 15 residues. V lost 1 base to trimming and J lost 8 bases, with 14 bases between them. The CDR3 DNA follows: TGCGCCAGCAGCCAAGTTAGGGCCGAAAGTGGGGAGCTGTTTTTT. It encodes CASSQVRAESGELFF.

Worth noting for this clone: Other nucleotide sequences in the sample specify the same CDR3. The chain joins TRBV29-1 to TRBJ2-2; D possibly corresponds to TRBD1 (5 bases). The V end was cut by 5 bases, the J end by 2 bases, with 6 bases between. Germline CDR1 is SQVTM and CDR2 is ANQGSEA. The CDR3 consists of 12 residues. CDR3 nucleotide sequence: TGCAGCGTTCAGGGAAACACCGGGGAGCTGTTTTTT. Its protein product is CSVQGNTGELFF.

The chain recombines TRBV7-3 with TRBJ2-1, with TRBD1 identical over 7 bases. The CDR3 length is 15 residues. The J segment lost 0 bases and the V segment lost 3 bases, leaving 2 bases of the junction unmatched. Per the germline V gene, CDR1 is SGHTA and CDR2 is FQGTGA. This chain's CDR3 is CASSFDRDSYNEQFF. CDR3 bases: TGTGCCAGCAGCTTCGACAGGGACTCCTACAATGAGCAGTTCTTC.

As concerns this clone: The sample contains more than one DNA sequence encoding this CDR3. V usage is TRBV5-1 and J usage is TRBJ2-6; perhaps TRBD1 as D (5 bases). The CDR3 spans 15 residues. Germline V gives CDR1 SGHRS, CDR2 YFSETQ. V was trimmed by 4 bases and J by 0 bases, leaving 8 bases between them. The CDR3 protein is CASSPGNSGANVLTF. DNA of the CDR3: TGCGCCAGCAGCCCAGGGAACTCTGGGGCCAACGTCCTGACTTTC.

The V gene is TRBV19, the J gene TRBJ1-2; no clear D. CDR3 length: 15 residues. The ends were cut back, 7 bases at V and 3 bases at J, with 18 bases in the middle. Per the germline V gene, CDR1 is LNHDA and CDR2 is SQIVND (reference sequence). The CDR3 bases are TGTGCCAGTATTGACCCGACCGGGTTGGACTATGGCTACACCTTC. It codes for CASIDPTGLDYGYTF.

The genes are TRBV5-1 and TRBJ1-2; 11 positions agree with TRBD1. The CDR3 extends over 14 amino acids. Germline trimming cut 3 bases from V and 8 bases from J; bases unmatched to any gene: 6. From germline, CDR1 is SGHRS and CDR2 YFSETQ. CDR3 in amino acids: CASSYFGQGAGYTF. As DNA, the CDR3 is TGCGCCAGCAGCTACTTCGGACAGGGGGCCGGCTACACCTTC.

The V gene is TRBV5-1, the J gene TRBJ2-1, with 10 positions matching TRBD2. Germline V gene lookup returns CDR1 SGHRS and CDR2 YFSETQ. With 3 bases clipped from V and 8 bases from J, the junction kept 11 bases outside the gene matches. The CDR3 is 16 amino acids. Here the CDR3 reads CASSWGLALNVDEQFF. As DNA, the CDR3 is TGCGCCAGCAGCTGGGGACTAGCGCTGAATGTAGATGAGCAGTTCTTC.

V gene TRBV7-9 combines with J gene TRBJ1-6, with D possibly being TRBD1 (6 bases). CDR3 length: 14 residues. Germline CDR1 and CDR2: SEHNR and FQNEAQ (reference sequence). The ends were cut back, 1 base at V and 9 bases at J, with 10 bases in the middle. The CDR3: CASSLEQGASPLHF. Here the CDR3 DNA reads TGTGCCAGCAGCTTAGAACAGGGAGCTTCACCCCTCCACTTT.

On this clone: Different DNA sequences within this sample yield the same CDR3. The V call is TRBV5-1, the J call TRBJ2-7; 7 bases map to TRBD1. This CDR3 has 15 amino acids. Trimming took 0 bases from V and 2 from J; bases not matched to a gene: 5. Germline V CDR1 and CDR2: SGHRS, YFSETQ. CDR3 DNA sequence: TGCGCCAGCAGCTTGGCTGAGACAGGGACCTACGAGCAGTACTTC. Translation gives CASSLAETGTYEQYF. The entire variable domain, with the rest obtained from reference TRBV5-1 and TRBJ2-7, is as follows: KAGVTQTPRYLIKTRGQQVTLSCSPISGHRSVSWYQQTPGQGLQFLFEYFSETQRNKGNFPGRFSGRQFSNSRSEMNVSTLELGDSALYLCASSLAETGTYEQYFGPGTRLTVT.

The chain combines TRBV10-3 with TRBJ1-1, with D tentatively TRBD1 (6 bases). Germline-derived CDR1 and CDR2 are ENHRY and SYGVKD. Deletions cut 2 bases from V and 6 bases from J, with 7 bases between. The CDR3 spans 12 residues. The CDR3 spells CAISEKGAEAFF. For the CDR3, the DNA is TGTGCCATCAGTGAGAAGGGGGCTGAAGCTTTCTTT.

This clone appeared once. This chain uses TRBV5-1 with TRBJ1-4, with a tentative D call TRBD1 (6 bases). Germline values: CDR1 SGHRS, CDR2 YFSETQ. Deletions cut 4 bases from V and 3 bases from J, with 13 bases between. The CDR3 sequence is 15 residues long. Here the CDR3 DNA reads TGCGCCAGCAGCCCCGAGGGGGACGCTAATGAAAAACTGTTTTTT. It encodes CASSPEGDANEKLFF.

The chain recombines TRBV6-6 with TRBJ2-1; TRBD1 might be the D (6 bases). Per germline, CDR1 MNHNY and CDR2 SVGAGI (reference sequence). The CDR3 sequence is 15 residues long. V shed 4 bases and J shed 6 bases, with 16 bases lying between them. The CDR3 nucleotides are TGTGCCAGCAGTTCGACAGGTTTTGTGAGCAATGAGCAGTTCTTC. Translated, it gives CASSSTGFVSNEQFF.

The chain is built from TRBV5-1 and TRBJ1-6; 7 nucleotides agree with TRBD1. Germline CDR1 is SGHRS and CDR2 is YFSETQ. This CDR3 is 15 amino acids long. V shed 4 bases and J 8 bases; nucleotides not matched to a gene: 9. The CDR3 DNA follows: TGCGCCAGCAGCACCGAGACAGGGATGTATTCACCCCTCCACTTT. This sequence encodes CASSTETGMYSPLHF.

The V gene is TRBV7-8, the J gene TRBJ2-2; the D is unclear. Germline V lookup: CDR1 SGHVS, CDR2 FQNEAQ. CDR3 length: 13 residues. Deletions cut 5 bases from V and 4 bases from J, with 8 bases between. The CDR3 here is CASSLVPTGELFF. DNA of the CDR3: TGTGCCAGCAGCCTTGTCCCCACCGGGGAGCTGTTTTTT. Based on the CDR3 plus reference TRBV7-8 and TRBJ2-2, the full variable domain is GAGVSQSPRYKVAKRGQDVALRCDPISGHVSLFWYQQALGQGPEFLTYFQNEAQLDKSGLPSDRFFAERPEGSVSTLKIQRTQQEDSAVYLCASSLVPTGELFFGEGSRLTVL.

The chain has TRBV30 and TRBJ1-2, with TRBD1 identical over 7 bases. V lost 5 bases to trimming and J lost 4 bases; unmatched junction nucleotides: 1. The CDR3 covers 11 residues. Germline lookup yields CDR1 GTSNPN and CDR2 SVGIG (reference sequence). The CDR3 DNA reads TGTGCCTGGGGACAGGCCTATGGCTACACCTTC. Protein product: CAWGQAYGYTF.

Regarding this clone: The same CDR3 is also encoded by other DNA sequences in this sample. The chain recombines TRBV5-1 with TRBJ2-3; possible D gene TRBD2, 5 bases. The V gene's germline CDR1 is SGHRS and CDR2 YFSETQ. V was trimmed by 0 bases and J by 2 bases, leaving 7 bases between them. This CDR3 has 14 amino acids. The CDR3 protein is CASSLDGVTDTQYF. CDR3 coding DNA: TGCGCCAGCAGCTTGGACGGGGTCACAGATACGCAGTATTTT.

This clone showed up just once. The chain joins TRBV4-1 to TRBJ2-3; 9 bases agree with TRBD1. The trim removed 8 bases at V and 5 bases at J, leaving 11 bases unmatched. CDR1 and CDR2 from the germline V gene are MGHRA and YSYEKL. The CDR3 extends over 15 amino acids. Here the CDR3 reads CASRLAGQGLDTQYF. In nucleotides, the CDR3 is TGCGCCAGCCGCCTCGCGGGACAGGGTCTAGATACGCAGTATTTT.

The V gene is TRBV6-1, the J gene TRBJ2-5, with 10 bases that match TRBD1. Germline V gives CDR1 MNHNS, CDR2 SASEGT. After removal of 7 bases from V and 1 base from J, the junction contained 6 bases not matched to a gene. The CDR3 totals 15 residues. The CDR3 sequence is CASTRDRGGQETQYF. DNA for the CDR3: TGTGCCAGCACCCGGGACAGGGGCGGCCAAGAGACCCAGTACTTC.

The chain employs TRBV21-1 and TRBJ1-5. TRBV21-1 is shown as a pseudogene. CDR3 size: 12 residues. The CDR3 is CASSLRDQPQHF. DNA for the CDR3: TGTGCCAGCAGCCTTCGGGATCAGCCCCAGCATTTT.

The V and J genes are TRBV9 and TRBJ1-4, with D maybe TRBD1 (6 bases). The CDR3 consists of 16 residues. Germline V gene lookup returns CDR1 SGDLS and CDR2 YYNGEE. Trimming took off 0 bases at V and 8 bases at J, with 17 bases between the two ends. DNA for the CDR3: TGTGCCAGCAGCGTAGGGGGTGACAGGCGTCGGGAAAAACTGTTTTTT. Amino acids: CASSVGGDRRREKLFF.

This clone was seen a single time. The chain joins TRBV30 to TRBJ1-4; D not resolved. CDR3 length: 16 amino acids. Germline V CDR1 and CDR2: GTSNPN, SVGIG (reference sequence). CDR3 protein: CSSAGKRQAANEKLFF. The DNA of the CDR3 is TGTTCGTCCGCCGGAAAGAGGCAGGCGGCAAATGAAAAACTGTTTTTT.

The rearrangement uses TRBV28 and TRBJ2-2, with no clear D. Germline lookup yields CDR1 MDHEN and CDR2 SYDVKM. V dropped 1 base and J dropped 4 bases, with 7 bases sitting between them. The length of the CDR3 is 14 residues. The CDR3 nucleotides are TGTGCCAGCAGTTTATCTTGGGCCACCGGGGAGCTGTTTTTT. It codes for CASSLSWATGELFF.